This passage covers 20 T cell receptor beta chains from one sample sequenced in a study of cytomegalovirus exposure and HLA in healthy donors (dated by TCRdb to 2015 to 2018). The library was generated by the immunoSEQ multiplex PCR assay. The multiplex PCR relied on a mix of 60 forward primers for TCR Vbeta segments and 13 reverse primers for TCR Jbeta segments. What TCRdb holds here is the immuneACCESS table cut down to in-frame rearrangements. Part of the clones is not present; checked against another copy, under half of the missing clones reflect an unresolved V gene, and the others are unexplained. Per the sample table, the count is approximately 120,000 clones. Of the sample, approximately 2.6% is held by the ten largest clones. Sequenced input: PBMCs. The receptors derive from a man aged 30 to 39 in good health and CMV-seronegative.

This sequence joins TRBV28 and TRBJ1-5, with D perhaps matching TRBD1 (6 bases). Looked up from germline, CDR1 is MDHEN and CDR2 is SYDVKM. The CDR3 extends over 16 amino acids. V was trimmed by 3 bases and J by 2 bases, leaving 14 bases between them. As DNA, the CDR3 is TGTGCCAGCAGTTTGAAGGGACACAGGGGCAATCAGCCCCAGCATTTT. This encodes CASSLKGHRGNQPQHF.

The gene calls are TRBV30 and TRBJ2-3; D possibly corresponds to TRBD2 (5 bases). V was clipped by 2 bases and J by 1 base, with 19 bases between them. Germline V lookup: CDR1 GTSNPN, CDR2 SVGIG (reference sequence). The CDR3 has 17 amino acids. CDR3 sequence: CAWSFGSFRRGTDTQYF. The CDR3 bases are TGTGCCTGGAGTTTCGGCTCATTCCGGCGGGGCACAGATACGCAGTATTTT. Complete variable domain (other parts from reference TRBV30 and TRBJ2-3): SQTIHQWPATLVQPVGSPLSLECTVEGTSNPNLYWYRQAAGRGLQLLFYSVGIGQISSEVPQNLSASRPQDRQFILSSKKLLLSDSGFYLCAWSFGSFRRGTDTQYFGPGTRLTVL.

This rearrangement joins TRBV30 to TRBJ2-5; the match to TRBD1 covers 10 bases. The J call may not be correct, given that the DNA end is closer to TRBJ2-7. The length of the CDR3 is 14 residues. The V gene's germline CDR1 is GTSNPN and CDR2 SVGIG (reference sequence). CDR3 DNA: TGTGCCTGGAGTGCGGGACAGGGGCCCTACGAGCAGTACTTC. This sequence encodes CAWSAGQGPYEQYF.

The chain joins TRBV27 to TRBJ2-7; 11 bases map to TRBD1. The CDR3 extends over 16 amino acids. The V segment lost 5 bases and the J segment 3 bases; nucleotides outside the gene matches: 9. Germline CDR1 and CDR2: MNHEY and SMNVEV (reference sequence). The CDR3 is CASSERTGGHVYEQYF. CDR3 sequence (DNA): TGTGCCAGCAGTGAAAGGACAGGGGGCCATGTCTACGAGCAGTACTTC.

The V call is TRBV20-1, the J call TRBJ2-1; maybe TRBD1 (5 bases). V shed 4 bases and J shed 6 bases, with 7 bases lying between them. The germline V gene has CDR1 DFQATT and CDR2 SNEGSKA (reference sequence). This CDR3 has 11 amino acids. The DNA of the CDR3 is TGCAGTGCTAACAGGATCAATGAGCAGTTCTTC. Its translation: CSANRINEQFF.

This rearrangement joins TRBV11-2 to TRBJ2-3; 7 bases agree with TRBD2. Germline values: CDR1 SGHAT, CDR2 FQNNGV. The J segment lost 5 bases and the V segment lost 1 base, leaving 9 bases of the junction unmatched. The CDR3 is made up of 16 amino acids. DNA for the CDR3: TGTGCCAGCAGCTTAGCTCGGGGCGGGAGTATAGATACGCAGTATTTT. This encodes CASSLARGGSIDTQYF. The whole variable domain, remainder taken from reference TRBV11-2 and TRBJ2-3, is EAGVAQSPRYKIIEKRQSVAFWCNPISGHATLYWYQQILGQGPKLLIQFQNNGVVDDSQLPKDRFSAERLKGVDSTLKIQPAKLEDSAVYLCASSLARGGSIDTQYFGPGTRLTVL.

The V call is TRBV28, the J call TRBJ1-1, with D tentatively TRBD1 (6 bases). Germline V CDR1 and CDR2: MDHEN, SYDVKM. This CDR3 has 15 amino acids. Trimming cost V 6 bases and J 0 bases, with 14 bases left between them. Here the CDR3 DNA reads TGTGCCAGCAGCTTAGATGGGGGCCTGAACACTGAAGCTTTCTTT. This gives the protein CASSLDGGLNTEAFF.

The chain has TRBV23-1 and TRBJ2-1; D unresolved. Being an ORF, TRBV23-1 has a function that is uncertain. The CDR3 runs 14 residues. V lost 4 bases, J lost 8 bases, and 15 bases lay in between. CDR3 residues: CASSPTYQFHEQFF. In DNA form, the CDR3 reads TGCGCCAGCAGTCCCACATACCAGTTCCATGAGCAGTTCTTC.

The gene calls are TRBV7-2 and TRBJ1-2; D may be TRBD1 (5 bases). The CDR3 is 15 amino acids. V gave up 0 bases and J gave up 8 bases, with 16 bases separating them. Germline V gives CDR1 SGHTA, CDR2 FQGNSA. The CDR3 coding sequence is TGTGCCAGCAGCTTAGCGGGCAGGGCTTTTGAAGGCTACACCTTC. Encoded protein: CASSLAGRAFEGYTF.

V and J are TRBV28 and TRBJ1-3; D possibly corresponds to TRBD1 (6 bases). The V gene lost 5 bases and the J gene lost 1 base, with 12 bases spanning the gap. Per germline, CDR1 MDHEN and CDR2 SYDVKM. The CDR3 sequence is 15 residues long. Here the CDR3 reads CASSDNRVSGNTIYF. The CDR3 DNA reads TGTGCCAGCAGTGATAACAGGGTATCTGGAAACACCATATATTTT.

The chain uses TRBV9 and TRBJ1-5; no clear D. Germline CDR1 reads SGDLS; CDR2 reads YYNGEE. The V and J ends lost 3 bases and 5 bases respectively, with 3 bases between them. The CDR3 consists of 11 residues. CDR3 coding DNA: TGTGCCAGCAGCGCATATCAGCCCCAGCATTTT. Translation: CASSAYQPQHF.

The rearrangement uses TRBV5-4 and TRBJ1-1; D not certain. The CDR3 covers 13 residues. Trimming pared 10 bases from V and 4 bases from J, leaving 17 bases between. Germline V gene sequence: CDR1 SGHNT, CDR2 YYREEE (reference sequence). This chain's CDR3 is CAGRRTEGTEAFF. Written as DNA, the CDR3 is TGTGCCGGCCGCCGGACTGAGGGCACTGAAGCTTTCTTT.

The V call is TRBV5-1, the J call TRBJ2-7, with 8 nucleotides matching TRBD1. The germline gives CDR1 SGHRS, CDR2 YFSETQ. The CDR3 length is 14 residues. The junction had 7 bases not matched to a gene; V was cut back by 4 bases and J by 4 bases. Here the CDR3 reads CASSPDRGGYEQYF. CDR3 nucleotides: TGCGCCAGCAGCCCCGACAGGGGTGGGTACGAGCAGTACTTC.

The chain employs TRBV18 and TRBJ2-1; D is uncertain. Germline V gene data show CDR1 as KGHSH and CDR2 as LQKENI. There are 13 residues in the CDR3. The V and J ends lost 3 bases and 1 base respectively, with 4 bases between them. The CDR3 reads CASSPPSYNEQFF. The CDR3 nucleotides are TGTGCCAGCTCACCCCCATCCTACAATGAGCAGTTCTTC.

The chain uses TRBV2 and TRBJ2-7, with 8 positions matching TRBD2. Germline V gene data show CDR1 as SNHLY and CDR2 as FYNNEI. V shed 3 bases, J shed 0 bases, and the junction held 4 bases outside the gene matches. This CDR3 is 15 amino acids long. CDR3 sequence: CASSDPSGSSYEQYF. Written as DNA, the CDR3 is TGTGCCAGCAGTGACCCCAGCGGGAGCTCCTACGAGCAGTACTTC.

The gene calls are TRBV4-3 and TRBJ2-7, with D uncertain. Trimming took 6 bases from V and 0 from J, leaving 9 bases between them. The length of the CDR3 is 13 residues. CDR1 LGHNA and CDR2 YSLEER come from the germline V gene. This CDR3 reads CASSATPSYEQYF. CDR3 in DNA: TGCGCCAGCAGTGCGACACCCTCCTACGAGCAGTACTTC.

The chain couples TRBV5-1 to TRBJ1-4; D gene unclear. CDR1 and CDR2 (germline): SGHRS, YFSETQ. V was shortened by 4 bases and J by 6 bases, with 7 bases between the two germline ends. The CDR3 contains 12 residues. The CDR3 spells CASSQEDEKLFF. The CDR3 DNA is TGCGCCAGCAGCCAGGAGGATGAAAAACTGTTTTTT.

The CDR3 here is CASSLGGVPEAFF. CDR3 nucleotides: TGCGCCAGCAGCTTGGGCGGGGTTCCTGAAGCTTTCTTT. The chain joins TRBV5-1 to TRBJ1-1, with D unclear. The CDR3 totals 13 residues. Germline CDR1 and CDR2: SGHRS and YFSETQ. V gave up 0 bases and J gave up 6 bases, with 9 bases separating them.

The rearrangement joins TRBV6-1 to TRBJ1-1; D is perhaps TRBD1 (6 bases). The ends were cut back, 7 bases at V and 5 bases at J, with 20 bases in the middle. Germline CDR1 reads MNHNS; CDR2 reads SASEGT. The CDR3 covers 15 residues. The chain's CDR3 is CASTQGWGLETEAFF. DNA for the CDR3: TGTGCCAGCACTCAAGGTTGGGGGCTTGAGACTGAAGCTTTCTTT.

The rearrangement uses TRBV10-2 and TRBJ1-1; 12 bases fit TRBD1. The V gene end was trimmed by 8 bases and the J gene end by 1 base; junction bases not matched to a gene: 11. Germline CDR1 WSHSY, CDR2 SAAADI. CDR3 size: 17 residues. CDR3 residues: CASGTGGVFVRNTEAFF. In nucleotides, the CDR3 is TGCGCCAGCGGGACAGGGGGCGTTTTTGTCAGGAACACTGAAGCTTTCTTT.